What follows describes a single T cell receptor beta chain. These data are taken from a study of patients and donors after allogeneic stem cell transplantation. Looked up from germline, CDR1 is SGHKS and CDR2 is YYEKEE (reference sequence). The V gene lost 4 bases and the J gene lost 5 bases, with 12 bases spanning the gap. The CDR3 is 13 amino acids. TCRdb redid the calling of the RT-PCR reads with MiXCR, one entry per CDR3 protein. This table holds under 170,000 distinct CDR3 sequences, about two fifths found once. The clonotype was recovered from a human donor who was either an allogeneic HSCT recipient or a stem cell or donor lymphocyte infusion donor (not recorded which). It is not recorded whose cells these are; they may come from a transplant donor. The rearrangement uses TRBV5-5 and TRBJ1-2; D call uncertain. Input material: blood, either unsorted or a sorted T cell fraction (not recorded which). CDR3 in amino acids: CASSPVEGYGYTF. CDR3 nucleotides: TGTGCCAGCAGCCCCGTTGAAGGGTATGGCTACACCTTC.